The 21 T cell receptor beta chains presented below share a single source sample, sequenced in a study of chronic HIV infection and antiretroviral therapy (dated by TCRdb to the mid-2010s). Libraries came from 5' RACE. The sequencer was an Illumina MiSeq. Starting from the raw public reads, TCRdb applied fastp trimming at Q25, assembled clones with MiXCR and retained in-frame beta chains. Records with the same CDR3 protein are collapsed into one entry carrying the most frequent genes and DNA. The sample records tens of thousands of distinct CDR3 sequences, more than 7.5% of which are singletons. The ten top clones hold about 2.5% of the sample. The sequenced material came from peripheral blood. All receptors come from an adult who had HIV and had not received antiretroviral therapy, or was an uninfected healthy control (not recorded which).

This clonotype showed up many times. The CDR3 DNA follows: TGTGCCAGCAGCGTAGTGGCTAGCGGGAGGTACAATGAGCAGTTCTTC. The encoded protein is CASSVVASGRYNEQFF. The chain has TRBV9 and TRBJ2-1; 11 nucleotides align to TRBD2. This CDR3 is built from 16 residues. Germline CDR1 is SGDLS and CDR2 is YYNGEE. The J segment lost 4 bases and the V segment lost 0 bases, leaving 3 bases of the junction unmatched.

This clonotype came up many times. CDR3 DNA sequence: TGCGCCAGCAGCTTGGGGTCAGAAAACATTCAGTACTTC. It codes for CASSLGSENIQYF. The J gene is TRBJ2-4, the V gene TRBV5-1; D is undetermined. CDR1 and CDR2 from the germline V gene are SGHRS and YFSETQ. Trimming stripped 0 bases from V and 5 bases from J, with 6 bases between. There are 13 residues in the CDR3.

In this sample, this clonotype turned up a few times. The CDR3 DNA reads as TGCAGCGTTGAAGGAGGGGGGGGCACTGAAGCTTTCTTT. Its protein product is CSVEGGGGTEAFF. The chain links TRBV29-1 to TRBJ1-1, with a tentative D call TRBD1 (6 bases). CDR3 length equals 13 residues. Trimming removed 1 base from V and 4 bases from J, with 10 bases in between. Looked up from germline, CDR1 is SQVTM and CDR2 is ANQGSEA.

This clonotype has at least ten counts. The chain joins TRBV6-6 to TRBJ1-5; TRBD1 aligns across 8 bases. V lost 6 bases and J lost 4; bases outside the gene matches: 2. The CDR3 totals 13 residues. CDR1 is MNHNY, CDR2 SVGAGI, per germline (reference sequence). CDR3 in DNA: TGTGCCAGCAGCGACAGGGGAAATCAGCCCCAGCATTTT. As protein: CASSDRGNQPQHF.

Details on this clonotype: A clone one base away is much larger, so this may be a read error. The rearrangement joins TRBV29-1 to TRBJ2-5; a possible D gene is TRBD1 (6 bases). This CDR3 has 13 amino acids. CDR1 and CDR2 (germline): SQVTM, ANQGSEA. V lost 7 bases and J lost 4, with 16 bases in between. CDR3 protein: CSAHPGTRETQYF. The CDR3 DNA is TGCAGCGCTCACCCCGGGACAAGAGAGACCCAGTACTTC. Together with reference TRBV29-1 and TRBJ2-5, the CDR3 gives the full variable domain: SAVISQKPSRDICQRGTSLTIQCQVDSQVTMMFWYRQQPGQSLTLIATANQGSEATYESGFVIDKFPISRPNLTFSTLTVSNMSPEDSSIYLCSAHPGTRETQYFGPGTRLLVL.

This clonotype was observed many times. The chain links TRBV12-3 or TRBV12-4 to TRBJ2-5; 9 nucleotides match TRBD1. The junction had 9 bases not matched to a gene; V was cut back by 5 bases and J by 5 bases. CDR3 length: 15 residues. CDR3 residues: CASSLTGGFPETQYF. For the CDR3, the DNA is TGTGCCAGCAGTCTAACAGGGGGCTTTCCGGAGACCCAGTACTTC.

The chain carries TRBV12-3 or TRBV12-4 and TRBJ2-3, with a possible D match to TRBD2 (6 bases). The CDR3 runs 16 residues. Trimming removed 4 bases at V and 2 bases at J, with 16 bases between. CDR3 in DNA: TGTGCCAGCAGTTGGCTCTTGGGGGGTTACACAGATACGCAGTATTTT. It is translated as CASSWLLGGYTDTQYF.

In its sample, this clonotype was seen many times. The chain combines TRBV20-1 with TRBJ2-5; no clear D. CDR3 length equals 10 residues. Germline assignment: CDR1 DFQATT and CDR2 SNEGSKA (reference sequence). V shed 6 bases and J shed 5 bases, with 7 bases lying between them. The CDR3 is CSAWLETQYF. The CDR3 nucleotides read TGCAGTGCCTGGTTGGAGACCCAGTACTTC.

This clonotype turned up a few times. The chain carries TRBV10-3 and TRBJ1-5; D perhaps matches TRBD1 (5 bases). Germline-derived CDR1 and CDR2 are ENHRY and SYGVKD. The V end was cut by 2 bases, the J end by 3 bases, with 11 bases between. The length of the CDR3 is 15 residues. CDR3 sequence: CAISEERDLNQPQHF. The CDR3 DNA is TGTGCCATCAGTGAGGAAAGGGACCTCAATCAGCCCCAGCATTTT.

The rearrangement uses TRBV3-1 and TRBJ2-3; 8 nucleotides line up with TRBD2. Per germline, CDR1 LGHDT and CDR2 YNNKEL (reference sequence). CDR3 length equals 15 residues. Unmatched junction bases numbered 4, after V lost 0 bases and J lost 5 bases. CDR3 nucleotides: TGTGCCAGCAGCCAAGAAGCGGGAGATGGAGATACGCAGTATTTT. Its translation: CASSQEAGDGDTQYF.

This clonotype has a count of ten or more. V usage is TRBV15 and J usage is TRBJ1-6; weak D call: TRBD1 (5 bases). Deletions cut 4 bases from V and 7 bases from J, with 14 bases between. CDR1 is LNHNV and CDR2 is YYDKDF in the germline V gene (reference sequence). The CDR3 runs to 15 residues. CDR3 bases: TGTGCCACCAGCATTTTGAGGGGCCGGAATTCACCCCTCCACTTT. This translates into CATSILRGRNSPLHF.

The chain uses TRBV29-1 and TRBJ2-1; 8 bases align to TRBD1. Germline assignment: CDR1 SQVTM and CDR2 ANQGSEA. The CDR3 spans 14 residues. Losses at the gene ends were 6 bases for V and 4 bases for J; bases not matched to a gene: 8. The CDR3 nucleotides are TGCAGCGTCGAGGGGGACAGGAGATACAATGAGCAGTTCTTC. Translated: CSVEGDRRYNEQFF.

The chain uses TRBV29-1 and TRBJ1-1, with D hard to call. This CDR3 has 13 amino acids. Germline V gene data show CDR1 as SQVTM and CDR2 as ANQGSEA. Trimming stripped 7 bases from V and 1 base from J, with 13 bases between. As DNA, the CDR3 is TGCAGCGGAAGCGGTCTGGCGAACACTGAAGCTTTCTTT. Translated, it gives CSGSGLANTEAFF.

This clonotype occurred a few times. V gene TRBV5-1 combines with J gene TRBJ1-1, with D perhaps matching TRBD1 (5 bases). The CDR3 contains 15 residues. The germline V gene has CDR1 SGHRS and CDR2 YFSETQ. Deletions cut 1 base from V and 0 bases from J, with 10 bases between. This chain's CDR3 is CASSLRGAMNTEAFF. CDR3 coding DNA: TGCGCCAGCAGCTTGAGAGGGGCCATGAACACTGAAGCTTTCTTT.

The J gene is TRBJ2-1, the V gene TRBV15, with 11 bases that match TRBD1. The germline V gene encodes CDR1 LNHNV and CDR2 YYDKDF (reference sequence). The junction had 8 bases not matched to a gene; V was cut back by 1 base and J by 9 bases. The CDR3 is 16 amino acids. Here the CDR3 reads CATSRGGGQGAGEQFF. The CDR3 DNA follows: TGTGCCACCAGCAGAGGGGGCGGACAGGGGGCCGGTGAGCAGTTCTTC.

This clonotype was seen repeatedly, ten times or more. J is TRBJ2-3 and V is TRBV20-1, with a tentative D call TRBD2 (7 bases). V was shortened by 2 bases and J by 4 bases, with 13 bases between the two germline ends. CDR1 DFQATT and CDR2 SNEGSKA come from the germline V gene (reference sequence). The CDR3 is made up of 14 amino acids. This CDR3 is CSARRGGGADTQYF. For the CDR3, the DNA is TGCAGTGCTAGACGAGGGGGGGGAGCAGATACGCAGTATTTT.

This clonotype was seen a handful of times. In DNA, the CDR3 is TGTGCCAGCAGCCAAGGGGACAGCTCCTACAATGAGCAGTTCTTC. Translation gives CASSQGDSSYNEQFF. The chain is built from TRBV3-1 and TRBJ2-1; 7 nucleotides match TRBD1. V was pared by 1 base and J by 0 bases, with 0 bases of the junction left unmatched. From germline, CDR1 is LGHDT and CDR2 YNNKEL (reference sequence). The CDR3 has 15 residues.

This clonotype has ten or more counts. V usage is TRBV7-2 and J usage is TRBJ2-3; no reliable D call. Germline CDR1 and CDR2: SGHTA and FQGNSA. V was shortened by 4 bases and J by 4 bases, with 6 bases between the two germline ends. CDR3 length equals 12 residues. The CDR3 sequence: CASSWAADTQYF. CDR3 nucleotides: TGTGCCAGCAGCTGGGCCGCAGATACGCAGTATTTT. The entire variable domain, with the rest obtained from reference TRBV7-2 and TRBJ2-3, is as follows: GAGVSQSPSNKVTEKGKDVELRCDPISGHTALYWYRQSLGQGLEFLIYFQGNSAPDKSGLPSDRFSAERTGGSVSTLTIQRTQQEDSAVYLCASSWAADTQYFGPGTRLTVL.

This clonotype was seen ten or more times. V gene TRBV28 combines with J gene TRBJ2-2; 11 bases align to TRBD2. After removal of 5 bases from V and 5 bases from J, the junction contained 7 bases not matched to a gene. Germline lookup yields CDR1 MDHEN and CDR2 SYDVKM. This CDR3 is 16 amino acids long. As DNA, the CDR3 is TGTGCCAGCAGTCCGGCTAGCGGGAGGTGGACCGGGGAGCTGTTTTTT. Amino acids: CASSPASGRWTGELFF.

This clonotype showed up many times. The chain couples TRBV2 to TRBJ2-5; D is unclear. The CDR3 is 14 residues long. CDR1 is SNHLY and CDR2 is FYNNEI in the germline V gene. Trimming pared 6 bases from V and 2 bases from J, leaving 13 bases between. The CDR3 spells CASSAAPNQETQYF. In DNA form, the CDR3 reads TGTGCCAGCAGCGCGGCTCCCAATCAAGAGACCCAGTACTTC.

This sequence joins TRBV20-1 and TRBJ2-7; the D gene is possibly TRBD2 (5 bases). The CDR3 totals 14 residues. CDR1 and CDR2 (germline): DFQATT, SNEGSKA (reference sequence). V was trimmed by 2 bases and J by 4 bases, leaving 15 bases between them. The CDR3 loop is CSARHPGNLYEQYF. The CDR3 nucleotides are TGCAGTGCTAGACACCCGGGGAACCTTTACGAGCAGTACTTC.